This T cell receptor (beta chain) originates from a study of T cell responses to AZD1222 COVID-19 vaccine. The repertoire was sequenced with immunoSEQ multiplex PCR; TCRdb's copy has only in-frame clones and lacks some. The sample includes some 150,000 clones, 85% to 95% of them seen just once. This CDR3 is 15 amino acids long. Germline-derived CDR1 and CDR2 are SGHTA and FQGNSA. J gave up 9 bases and V 3 bases, and 5 bases lay outside the gene matches. Specimen: peripheral blood, collected on day 0 of AZD1222 vaccination. This chain joins TRBV7-2 and TRBJ2-1; 13 nucleotides align to TRBD2. The source of this sequence is an adult in good health. CDR3: CASSFWTSGGGEQFF. The CDR3 DNA sequence: TGTGCCAGCAGCTTCTGGACTAGCGGGGGCGGTGAGCAGTTCTTC.